These 24 T cell receptor beta chains were sequenced from one sample in a study of T cell responses to AZD1222 COVID-19 vaccine. TCRdb keeps only in-frame clones here, not all; method: immunoSEQ multiplex PCR. The repertoire includes around 100,000 clones, around 91% of them detected once, and about 41% sits in the top ten. The input for sequencing was peripheral blood, taken on day 0 of AZD1222 vaccination. All receptors derive from an adult in good health.

The J gene is TRBJ1-2, the V gene TRBV7-2; no clear D. The germline V gene encodes CDR1 SGHTA and CDR2 FQGNSA. This CDR3 has 15 residues. V lost 5 bases and J 2 bases, leaving 15 bases between the germline ends. CDR3 coding DNA: TGTGCCAGCAGCCCCCCTAATGAGCGGAACTATGGCTACACCTTC. Protein: CASSPPNERNYGYTF.

The chain recombines TRBV27 with TRBJ2-5; D perhaps matches TRBD1 (5 bases). Between the trimmed V and J ends, which lost 6 bases and 4 bases, there was a span of 12 bases. Germline V gene lookup returns CDR1 MNHEY and CDR2 SMNVEV (reference sequence). The CDR3 spans 13 residues. This CDR3 is CASSMQGRETQYF. CDR3 DNA: TGTGCCAGCAGCATGCAGGGTCGAGAGACCCAGTACTTC.

This chain joins TRBV7-9 and TRBJ2-5; 7 bases agree with TRBD2. Germline CDR1 SEHNR, CDR2 FQNEAQ (reference sequence). The CDR3 covers 18 residues. V was pared by 0 bases and J by 5 bases, with 15 bases of the junction left unmatched. The CDR3 bases are TGTGCCAGCAGCTTAGCGAGGGCGGGAGAGATTCCTGGGGAGACCCAGTACTTC. It translates to CASSLARAGEIPGETQYF.

This clone was picked up one time. The V call is TRBV5-1, the J call TRBJ1-1; a possible D gene is TRBD1 (5 bases). CDR3 length: 14 residues. The ends were cut back, 3 bases at V and 6 bases at J, with 15 bases in the middle. The germline CDR1 and CDR2 sequences are SGHRS and YFSETQ. The CDR3 region is CASSSTVSASEAFF. The DNA for the CDR3 is TGCGCCAGCAGCTCGACAGTATCGGCATCTGAAGCTTTCTTT.

The chain employs TRBV2 and TRBJ1-2, with 9 bases fitting TRBD1. The V gene's germline CDR1 is SNHLY and CDR2 FYNNEI. After removal of 3 bases from V and 8 bases from J, the junction contained 4 bases not matched to a gene. The CDR3 extends over 13 amino acids. The CDR3 bases are TGTGCCAGCAGTGAGACAGGGGGGCTCGGCTACACCTTC. Translation gives CASSETGGLGYTF.

This clone occurred once. This chain joins TRBV6-5 and TRBJ1-3; no definite D call. The CDR3 runs 15 residues. The V end was cut by 6 bases, the J end by 3 bases, with 15 bases between. Germline values: CDR1 MNHEY, CDR2 SVGAGI. For the CDR3, the DNA is TGTGCCAGCAGCTTGATGGGAGAAAATGGAAACACCATATATTTT. Translation: CASSLMGENGNTIYF.

The rearrangement uses TRBV18 and TRBJ2-2; TRBD2 matches 10 bases. Per germline, CDR1 KGHSH and CDR2 LQKENI. The CDR3 contains 15 residues. The V and J ends lost 7 bases and 4 bases, in that order; junction bases with no gene match: 6. CDR3 sequence: CASFSGLAATGELFF. CDR3 DNA sequence: TGTGCCAGCTTTTCCGGACTAGCGGCCACCGGGGAGCTGTTTTTT.

The chain couples TRBV7-2 to TRBJ1-2, with 12 bases aligning to TRBD1. The V gene's germline CDR1 is SGHTA and CDR2 FQGNSA. The CDR3 sequence is 15 residues long. After removal of 5 bases from V and 5 bases from J, the junction contained 6 bases not matched to a gene. In DNA, the CDR3 is TGTGCCAGCAGCCCCCGGGACAGGGGGCTTTATGGCTACACCTTC. It is translated as CASSPRDRGLYGYTF.

The V call is TRBV7-2, the J call TRBJ2-3; TRBD2 is a possible D gene (6 bases). Germline V gene data show CDR1 as SGHTA and CDR2 as FQGNSA. The CDR3 has 15 amino acids. With 3 bases removed from V and 1 base from J, the gap between germline ends came to 11 bases. CDR3 in DNA: TGTGCCAGCAGCTTGACAAGACTAGGCACAGATACGCAGTATTTT. Translated: CASSLTRLGTDTQYF.

This clone was detected only once. V is TRBV5-1 and J is TRBJ1-5; D is possibly TRBD1 (5 bases). Trimming left V 4 bases short and J 0 bases short, with 14 bases between. There are 16 residues in the CDR3. Per the germline V gene, CDR1 is SGHRS and CDR2 is YFSETQ. CDR3 bases: TGCGCCAGCAGCCCCCTCGGAGGGGCTAGCAATCAGCCCCAGCATTTT. Translation gives CASSPLGGASNQPQHF.

This CDR3 is CASSSGGLVEQYF. The CDR3 region has the DNA TGTGCCAGCAGCTCCGGGGGGCTGGTCGAGCAGTACTTC. The chain links TRBV11-2 to TRBJ2-7, with D possibly matching TRBD2 (7 bases). The CDR3 totals 13 residues. Trimming shortened V by 4 bases and J by 6 bases, and 13 bases separated the two germline ends. CDR1 is SGHAT, CDR2 FQNNGV, per germline.

This chain connects TRBV30 to TRBJ1-1, with 7 bases matching TRBD1. Germline trimming cut 3 bases from V and 8 bases from J; bases unmatched to any gene: 12. Germline V gene lookup returns CDR1 GTSNPN and CDR2 SVGIG (reference sequence). CDR3 length: 14 amino acids. The CDR3 loop reads CAWSRRGHLGEAFF. Written as DNA, the CDR3 is TGTGCCTGGAGCAGAAGGGGGCATTTGGGAGAAGCTTTCTTT.

The chain is built from TRBV7-8 and TRBJ1-5; no clear D. Between the trimmed V and J ends, which lost 3 bases and 5 bases, there was a span of 11 bases. The CDR3 runs 14 residues. Germline CDR1 and CDR2: SGHVS and FQNEAQ. CDR3 sequence: CASSFQQNYQPQHF. The CDR3 DNA reads TGTGCCAGCAGCTTCCAACAGAATTATCAGCCCCAGCATTTT.

This clone was seen a single time. The chain carries TRBV28 and TRBJ2-3, with D perhaps TRBD1 (5 bases). CDR3 length: 12 amino acids. Deletions cut 6 bases from V and 11 bases from J, with 15 bases between. Germline V gene sequence: CDR1 MDHEN, CDR2 SYDVKM. In nucleotides, the CDR3 is TGTGCCAGCAGACCTTGGGGCAGGAAGCAGTATTTT. It translates to CASRPWGRKQYF.

The chain recombines TRBV7-3 with TRBJ2-1; D possibly corresponds to TRBD1 (6 bases). The V gene's germline CDR1 is SGHTA and CDR2 FQGTGA. Trimming took off 5 bases at V and 0 bases at J, with 11 bases between the two ends. The CDR3 length is 15 residues. CDR3 loop: CASSPQGNSYNEQFF. The CDR3 DNA sequence: TGTGCCAGCAGCCCACAGGGAAACTCCTACAATGAGCAGTTCTTC.

The CDR3 spells CASSPFRDRHLSTGELFF. In nucleotides, the CDR3 is TGCGCCAGCAGCCCTTTCCGGGACAGACACCTTAGCACCGGGGAGCTGTTTTTT. The genes are TRBV4-1 and TRBJ2-2, with 7 bases aligning to TRBD1. This CDR3 comprises 18 residues. Germline-derived CDR1 and CDR2 are MGHRA and YSYEKL. V dropped 4 bases and J dropped 4; count of bases not matched to a gene: 15.

V usage is TRBV5-4 and J usage is TRBJ1-6; D might be TRBD1 (5 bases). Trimming left V 0 bases short and J 7 bases short, with 8 bases between. CDR3 size: 14 residues. Germline V CDR1 and CDR2: SGHNT, YYREEE (reference sequence). For the CDR3, the DNA is TGTGCCAGCAGCTTGGGGGGCACGAATTCACCCCTCCACTTT. Translating gives CASSLGGTNSPLHF.

This clone has a single count. V is TRBV2 and J is TRBJ1-1; D is unclear. This CDR3 has 14 amino acids. V lost 4 bases to trimming and J lost 2 bases, with 11 bases between them. The germline V gene has CDR1 SNHLY and CDR2 FYNNEI. The CDR3 reads CASSARAPNTEAFF. Written as DNA, the CDR3 is TGTGCCAGCAGTGCTAGAGCGCCAAACACTGAAGCTTTCTTT.

V is TRBV10-1 and J is TRBJ1-1; D is uncertain. The CDR3 consists of 13 residues. The V gene lost 5 bases and the J gene lost 1 base, with 8 bases spanning the gap. CDR1 and CDR2 from the germline V gene are WNHNN and SYGVQD (reference sequence). CDR3 protein: CASSRQANTEAFF. The CDR3 DNA sequence: TGCGCCAGCAGTCGACAAGCGAACACTGAAGCTTTCTTT.

This chain uses TRBV18 with TRBJ2-7, with 8 bases matching TRBD2. This CDR3 comprises 16 residues. The ends lost 2 bases at V and 9 bases at J; junction bases unmatched: 15. CDR1 and CDR2 from the germline V gene are KGHSH and LQKENI. CDR3 in DNA: TGTGCCAGCTCACCAGCCGGGGGGGGCCCCACGGGTTTGCAGTACTTC. Its protein product is CASSPAGGGPTGLQYF. Variable domain in full (rest from reference TRBV18 and TRBJ2-7): NAGVMQNPRHLVRRRGQEARLRCSPMKGHSHVYWYRQLPEEGLKFMVYLQKENIIDESGMPKERFSAEFPKEGPSILRIQQVVRGDSAAYFCASSPAGGGPTGLQYFGPGTRLTVT.

The chain carries TRBV7-2 and TRBJ1-3; D uncertain. From germline, CDR1 is SGHTA and CDR2 FQGNSA. V lost 3 bases to trimming and J lost 4 bases, with 4 bases between them. The CDR3 runs 12 residues. The CDR3 spells CASSFSGNTIYF. The CDR3 DNA reads as TGTGCCAGCAGCTTTTCGGGAAACACCATATATTTT.

The chain is built from TRBV25-1 and TRBJ2-5, with TRBD2 as a possible D gene (6 bases). V dropped 7 bases and J dropped 0 bases, with 15 bases sitting between them. Germline V gives CDR1 MGHDK, CDR2 SYGVNS. This CDR3 is built from 15 residues. As DNA, the CDR3 is TGTGCCAGCAATTTCGGGGGAGCGAACCAAGAGACCCAGTACTTC. It specifies CASNFGGANQETQYF.

The rearrangement links TRBV7-2 to TRBJ1-6; D gene unclear. The CDR3 runs to 16 residues. Looked up from germline, CDR1 is SGHTA and CDR2 is FQGNSA. The V end was cut by 0 bases, the J end by 0 bases, with 6 bases between. CDR3 sequence: CASSLALGSYNSPLHF. CDR3 nucleotide sequence: TGTGCCAGCAGCTTAGCGCTCGGCTCCTATAATTCACCCCTCCACTTT.

This clone was counted only a few times. V is TRBV30 and J is TRBJ2-3; D call uncertain. The V and J ends lost 3 bases and 11 bases respectively, with 15 bases between them. There are 12 residues in the CDR3. Per the germline V gene, CDR1 is GTSNPN and CDR2 is SVGIG (reference sequence). This CDR3 reads CAWSVSTLRQYF. For the CDR3, the DNA is TGTGCCTGGAGCGTTTCGACACTCAGGCAGTATTTT.